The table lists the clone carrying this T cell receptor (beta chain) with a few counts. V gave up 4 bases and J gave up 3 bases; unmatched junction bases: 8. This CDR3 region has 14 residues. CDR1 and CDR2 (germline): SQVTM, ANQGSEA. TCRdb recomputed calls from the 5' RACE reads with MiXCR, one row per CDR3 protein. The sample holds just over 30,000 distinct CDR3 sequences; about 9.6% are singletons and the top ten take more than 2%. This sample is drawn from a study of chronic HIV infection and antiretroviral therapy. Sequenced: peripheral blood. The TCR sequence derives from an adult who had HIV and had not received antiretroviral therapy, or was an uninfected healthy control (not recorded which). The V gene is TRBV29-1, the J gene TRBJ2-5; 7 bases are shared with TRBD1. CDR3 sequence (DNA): TGCAGCGTTGTTGTTAGGGGGCGGGAAGAGACCCAGTACTTC. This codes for CSVVVRGREETQYF.